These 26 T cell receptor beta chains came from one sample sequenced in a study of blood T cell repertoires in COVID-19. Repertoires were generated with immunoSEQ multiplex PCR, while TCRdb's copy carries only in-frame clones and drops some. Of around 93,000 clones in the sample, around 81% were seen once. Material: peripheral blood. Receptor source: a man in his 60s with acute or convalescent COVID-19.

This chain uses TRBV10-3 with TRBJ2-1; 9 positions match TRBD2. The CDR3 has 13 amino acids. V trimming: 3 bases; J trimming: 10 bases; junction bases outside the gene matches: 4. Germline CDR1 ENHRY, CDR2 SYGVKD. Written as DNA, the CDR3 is TGTGCCATCAGTGACCGCGGGAGGGCCGAGCAGTTCTTC. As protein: CAISDRGRAEQFF.

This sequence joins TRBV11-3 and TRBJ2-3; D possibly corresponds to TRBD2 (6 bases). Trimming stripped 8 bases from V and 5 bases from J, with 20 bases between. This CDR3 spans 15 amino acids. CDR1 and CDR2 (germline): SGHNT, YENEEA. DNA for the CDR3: TGTGCCAGCTCCATAGCGGCTAGACGAGTAGATACGCAGTATTTT. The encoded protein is CASSIAARRVDTQYF.

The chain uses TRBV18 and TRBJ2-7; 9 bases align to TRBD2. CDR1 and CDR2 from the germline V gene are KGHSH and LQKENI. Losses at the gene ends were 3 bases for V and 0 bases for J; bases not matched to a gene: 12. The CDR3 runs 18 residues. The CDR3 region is CASSPLRAGGRSSYEQYF. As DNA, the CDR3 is TGTGCCAGCTCACCCCTGCGCGCGGGGGGGCGAAGCTCCTACGAGCAGTACTTC.

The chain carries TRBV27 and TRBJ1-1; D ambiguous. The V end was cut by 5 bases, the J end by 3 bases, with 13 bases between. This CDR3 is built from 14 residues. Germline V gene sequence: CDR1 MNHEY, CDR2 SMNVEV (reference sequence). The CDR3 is CASSRLREDTEAFF. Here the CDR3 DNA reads TGTGCCAGCAGTCGCCTAAGGGAGGACACTGAAGCTTTCTTT.

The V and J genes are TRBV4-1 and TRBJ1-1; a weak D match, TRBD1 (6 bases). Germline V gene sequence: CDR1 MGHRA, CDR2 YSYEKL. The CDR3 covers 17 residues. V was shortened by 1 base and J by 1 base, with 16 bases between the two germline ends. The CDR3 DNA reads TGCGCCAGCAGCCAAGGCAGAGACAGGCGGCCGAACACTGAAGCTTTCTTT. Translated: CASSQGRDRRPNTEAFF.

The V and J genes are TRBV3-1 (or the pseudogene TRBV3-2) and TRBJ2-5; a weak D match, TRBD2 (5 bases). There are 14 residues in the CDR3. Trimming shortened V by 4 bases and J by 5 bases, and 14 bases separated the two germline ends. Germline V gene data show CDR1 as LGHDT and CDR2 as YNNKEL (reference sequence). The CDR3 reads CASSLSGTGETQYF. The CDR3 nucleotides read TGTGCCAGCAGCCTAAGCGGCACGGGGGAGACCCAGTACTTC.

CDR3 protein: CASSTPRGLPEAFF. The DNA of the CDR3 is TGTGCCAGTAGTACCCCCAGGGGGTTACCTGAAGCTTTCTTT. The chain carries TRBV19 and TRBJ1-1; 7 bases line up with TRBD1. The CDR3 is made up of 14 amino acids. V was pared by 4 bases and J by 6 bases, with 8 bases of the junction left unmatched. Germline CDR1 and CDR2: LNHDA and SQIVND (reference sequence).

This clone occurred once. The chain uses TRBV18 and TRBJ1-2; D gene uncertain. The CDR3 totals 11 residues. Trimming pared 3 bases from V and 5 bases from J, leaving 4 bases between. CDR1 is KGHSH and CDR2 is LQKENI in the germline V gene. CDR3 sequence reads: CASSPGYGYTF. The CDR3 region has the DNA TGTGCCAGCTCACCCGGGTATGGCTACACCTTC.

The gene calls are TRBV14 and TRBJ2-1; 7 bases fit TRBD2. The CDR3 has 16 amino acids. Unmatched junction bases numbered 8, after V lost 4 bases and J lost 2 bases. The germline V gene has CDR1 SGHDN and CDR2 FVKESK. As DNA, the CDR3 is TGTGCCAGCAGCCTGGGTGGCGGGAGCGCCTACAATGAGCAGTTCTTC. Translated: CASSLGGGSAYNEQFF.

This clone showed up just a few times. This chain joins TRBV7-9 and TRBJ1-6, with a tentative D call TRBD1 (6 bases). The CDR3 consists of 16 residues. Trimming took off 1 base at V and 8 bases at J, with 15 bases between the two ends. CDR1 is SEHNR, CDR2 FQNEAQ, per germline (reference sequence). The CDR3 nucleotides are TGTGCCAGCAGCTTAGAAGTGGGGGGGCCCGATTCACCCCTCCACTTT. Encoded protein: CASSLEVGGPDSPLHF.

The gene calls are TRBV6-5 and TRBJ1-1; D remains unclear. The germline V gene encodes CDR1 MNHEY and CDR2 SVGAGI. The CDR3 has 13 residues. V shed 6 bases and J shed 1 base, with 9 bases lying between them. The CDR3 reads CASSKSGNTEAFF. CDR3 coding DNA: TGTGCCAGCAGCAAGAGCGGGAACACTGAAGCTTTCTTT.

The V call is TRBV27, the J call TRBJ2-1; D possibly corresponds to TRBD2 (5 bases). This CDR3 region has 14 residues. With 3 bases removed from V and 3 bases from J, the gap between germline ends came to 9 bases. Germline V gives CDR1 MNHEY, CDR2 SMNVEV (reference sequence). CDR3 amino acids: CASSFASSYNEQFF. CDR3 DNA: TGTGCCAGCAGTTTCGCTAGCAGCTACAATGAGCAGTTCTTC.

The CDR3 DNA follows: TGTGCCATTCCGGCCCGGGGCACCGGGGAGCTGTTTTTT. It is translated as CAIPARGTGELFF. The chain joins TRBV7-9 to TRBJ2-2; possible D gene TRBD2, 5 bases. Germline V lookup: CDR1 SEHNR, CDR2 FQNEAQ (reference sequence). The CDR3 runs to 13 residues. V lost 10 bases, J lost 4 bases, and 13 bases lay in between.

The CDR3 reads CASSPRLGRYEQYV. CDR3 coding DNA: TGTGCCAGTAGTCCCCGACTGGGGCGGTACGAGCAGTACGTC. This chain uses TRBV19 with TRBJ2-7; a weak D match, TRBD1 (5 bases). This CDR3 spans 14 amino acids. V gave up 5 bases and J gave up 4 bases, with 15 bases separating them. Germline CDR1 is LNHDA and CDR2 is SQIVND (reference sequence).

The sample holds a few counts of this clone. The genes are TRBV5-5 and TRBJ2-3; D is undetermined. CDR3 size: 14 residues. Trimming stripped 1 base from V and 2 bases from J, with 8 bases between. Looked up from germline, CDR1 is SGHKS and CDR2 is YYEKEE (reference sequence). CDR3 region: CASSLLQATDTQYF. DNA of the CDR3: TGTGCCAGCAGCTTGTTGCAGGCCACAGATACGCAGTATTTT. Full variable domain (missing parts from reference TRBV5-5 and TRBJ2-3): DAGVTQSPTHLIKTRGQQVTLRCSPISGHKSVSWYQQVLGQGPQFIFQYYEKEERGRGNFPDRFSARQFPNYSSELNVNALLLGDSALYLCASSLLQATDTQYFGPGTRLTVL.

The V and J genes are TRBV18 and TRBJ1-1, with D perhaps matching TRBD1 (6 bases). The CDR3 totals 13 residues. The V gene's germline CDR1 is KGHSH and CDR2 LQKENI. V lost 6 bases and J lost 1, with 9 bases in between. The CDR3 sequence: CASSKDRNTEAFF. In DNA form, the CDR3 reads TGTGCCAGCTCCAAGGACAGGAACACTGAAGCTTTCTTT.

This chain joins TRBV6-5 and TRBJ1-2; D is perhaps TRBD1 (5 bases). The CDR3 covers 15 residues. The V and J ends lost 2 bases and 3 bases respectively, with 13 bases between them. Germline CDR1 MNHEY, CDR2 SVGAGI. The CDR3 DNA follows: TGTGCCAGCAGTTACATGGGGGGTCAAGACTATGGCTACACCTTC. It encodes CASSYMGGQDYGYTF.

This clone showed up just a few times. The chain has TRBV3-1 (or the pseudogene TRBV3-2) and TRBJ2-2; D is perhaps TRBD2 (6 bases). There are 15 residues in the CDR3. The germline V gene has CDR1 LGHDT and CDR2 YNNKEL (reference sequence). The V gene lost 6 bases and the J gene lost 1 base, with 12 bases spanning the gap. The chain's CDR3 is CASRPWGENTGELFF. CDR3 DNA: TGTGCCAGCAGACCCTGGGGGGAGAACACCGGGGAGCTGTTTTTT.

The CDR3 is CASSSGTASYNEQFF. CDR3 coding DNA: TGTGCCAGCAGCTCCGGGACAGCGTCCTACAATGAGCAGTTCTTC. The chain joins TRBV5-8 to TRBJ2-1, with 7 bases lining up with TRBD1. Germline V gene sequence: CDR1 SGHTS, CDR2 YDEGEE. Unmatched junction bases numbered 4, after V lost 3 bases and J lost 1 base. CDR3 length: 15 amino acids.

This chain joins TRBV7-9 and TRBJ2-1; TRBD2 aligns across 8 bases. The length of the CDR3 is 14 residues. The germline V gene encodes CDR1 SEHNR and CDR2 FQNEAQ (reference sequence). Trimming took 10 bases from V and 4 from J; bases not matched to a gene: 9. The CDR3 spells CATPLAVAYNEQFF. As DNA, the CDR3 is TGTGCCACCCCACTAGCGGTAGCTTACAATGAGCAGTTCTTC.

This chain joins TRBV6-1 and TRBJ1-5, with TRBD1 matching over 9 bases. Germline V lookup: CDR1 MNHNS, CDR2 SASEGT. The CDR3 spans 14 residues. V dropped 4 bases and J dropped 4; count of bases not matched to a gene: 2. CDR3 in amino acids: CASSVGQGNQPQHF. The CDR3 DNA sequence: TGTGCCAGCAGTGTGGGACAGGGAAATCAGCCCCAGCATTTT.

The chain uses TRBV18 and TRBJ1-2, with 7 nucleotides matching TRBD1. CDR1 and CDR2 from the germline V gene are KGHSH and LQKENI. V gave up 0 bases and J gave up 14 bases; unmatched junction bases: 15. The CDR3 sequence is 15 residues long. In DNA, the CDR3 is TGTGCCAGCTCACCACCGAATAACCCCAGGACAGGAGCTACCTTC. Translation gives CASSPPNNPRTGATF.

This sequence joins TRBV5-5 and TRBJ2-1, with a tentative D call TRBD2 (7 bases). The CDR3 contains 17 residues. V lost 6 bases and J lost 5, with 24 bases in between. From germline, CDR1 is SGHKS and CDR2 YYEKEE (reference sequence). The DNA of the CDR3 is TGTGCCAGCACCGAGGGGGTTAGGGGGAGGGCCAACAATGAGCAGTTCTTC. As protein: CASTEGVRGRANNEQFF.

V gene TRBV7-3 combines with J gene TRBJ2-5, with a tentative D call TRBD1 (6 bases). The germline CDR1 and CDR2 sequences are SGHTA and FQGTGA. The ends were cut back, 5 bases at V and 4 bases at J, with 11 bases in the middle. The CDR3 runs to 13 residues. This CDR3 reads CASSPTGGETQYF. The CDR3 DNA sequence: TGTGCCAGCAGCCCGACAGGTGGAGAGACCCAGTACTTC.

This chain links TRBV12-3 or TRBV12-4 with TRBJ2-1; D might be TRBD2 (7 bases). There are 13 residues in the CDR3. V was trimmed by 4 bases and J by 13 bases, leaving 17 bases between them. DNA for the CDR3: TGTGCCAGCAGTTGGACTATGGGGGGGGCCCAGTTCTTC. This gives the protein CASSWTMGGAQFF.

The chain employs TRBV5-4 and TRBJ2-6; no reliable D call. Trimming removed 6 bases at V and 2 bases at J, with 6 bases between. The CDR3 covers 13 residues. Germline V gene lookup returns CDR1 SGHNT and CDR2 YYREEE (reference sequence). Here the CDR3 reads CASMIAGANVLTF. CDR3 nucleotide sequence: TGTGCCAGCATGATAGCTGGGGCCAACGTCCTGACTTTC.